The TCR beta chain described here comes from a study of early T cells in non-severe SARS-CoV-2 infection. For the study at large: Chains were unpaired, as sequencing was done on bulk RNA from unsorted whole blood.

Whole-study findings and limits: Matching with VDJdb favored anti-spike CD8 responses (missing private and CD4 specificities).

This clonotype came up many times. What it binds is unknown. The V segment lost 0 bases and the J segment 6 bases; nucleotides outside the gene matches: 3. The CDR3 extends over 14 amino acids. Germline V lookup: CDR1 DFQATT, CDR2 SNEGSKA (reference sequence). Individual cDNA molecules each received unique molecular identifiers attached to them. TCRdb re-called the 5' RACE reads through MiXCR, storing one row per CDR3 protein. In the table there are tens of thousands of distinct CDR3 sequences, 4.5% to 5.5% of which are singletons. Sequenced material: whole blood. This TCR derives from an adult who was a healthcare worker with PCR-confirmed SARS-CoV-2 infection or an uninfected control (not recorded which). V gene TRBV20-1 combines with J gene TRBJ2-5; TRBD2 agrees at 11 bases. The chain's CDR3 is CSARDTSGSQTQYF. The CDR3 nucleotides read TGCAGTGCTAGAGACACTAGCGGGAGCCAGACCCAGTACTTC.